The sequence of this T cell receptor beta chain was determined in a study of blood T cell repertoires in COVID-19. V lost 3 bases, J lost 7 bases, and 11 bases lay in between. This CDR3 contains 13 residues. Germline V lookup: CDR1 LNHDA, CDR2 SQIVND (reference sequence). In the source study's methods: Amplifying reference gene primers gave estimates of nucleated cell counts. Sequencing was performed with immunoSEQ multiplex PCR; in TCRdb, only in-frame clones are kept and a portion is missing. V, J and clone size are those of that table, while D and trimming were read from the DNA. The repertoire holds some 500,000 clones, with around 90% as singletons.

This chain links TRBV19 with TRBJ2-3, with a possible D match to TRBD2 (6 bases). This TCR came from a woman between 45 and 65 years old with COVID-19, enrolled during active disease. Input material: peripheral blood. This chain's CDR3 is CASSMAGRNTQYF. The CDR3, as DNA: TGTGCCAGTAGTATGGCGGGGAGGAATACGCAGTATTTT.